This T cell receptor beta chain derives from a study of shared clonotypes between healthy human individuals. CD45RA+ naive and CD45RA-negative memory subsets were separated from CD4+ cells. Profiling relied on immunoSEQ multiplex PCR, and the TCRdb table lists in-frame clones only, not all of them. The sample records around 1.4 million clones, 98% being singletons. Study conclusions and caveats: A reduction in generation probabilities was seen for non-shared clonotypes relative to those shared by all four donors. Some naive CD4 clonotypes, roughly 5%, turned up in common across four donors. Blood alone was sampled, and tissue repertoires likely differ.

There are 11 residues in the CDR3. The germline V and J ends were trimmed by 5 bases and 6 bases, with 8 bases remaining between them. Germline values: CDR1 DFQATT, CDR2 SNEGSKA (reference sequence). Notes on this clone: The antigen is undetermined.

This receptor was taken from a man aged 25-45 years in good health. This chain joins TRBV20-1 and TRBJ2-4; tentative D call: TRBD1 (5 bases). Material for sequencing was naive CD4+ T cells sorted from blood. Subset noted: CD45RA+ positively selected. The chain's CDR3 is CSALTGNIQYF. The CDR3 nucleotides read TGCAGTGCTTTAACAGGAAACATTCAGTACTTC.